Below are 26 T cell receptor beta chains sequenced from a single sample in a study of cytomegalovirus exposure and HLA in healthy donors. Profiling relied on immunoSEQ multiplex PCR, and the TCRdb table lists in-frame clones only, not all of them. The repertoire consists of about 220,000 clones, with roughly 88% occurring once and the leading ten covering over 12%. Sequenced input: PBMCs. Source of these receptors: a woman aged 25 to 39 in good health and CMV-seropositive.

The rearrangement uses TRBV7-2 and TRBJ2-5; D may be TRBD1 or TRBD2 (6 bases each). Germline loops: CDR1 SGHTA, CDR2 FQGNSA. There are 12 residues in the CDR3. The germline V and J ends were trimmed by 5 bases and 5 bases, with 9 bases remaining between them. CDR3 region: CASSEGGETQYF. CDR3 DNA sequence: TGTGCCAGCAGCGAGGGGGGTGAGACCCAGTACTTC. Full variable domain (rest looked up from reference TRBV7-2 and TRBJ2-5): GAGVSQSPSNKVTEKGKDVELRCDPISGHTALYWYRQSLGQGLEFLIYFQGNSAPDKSGLPSDRFSAERTGGSVSTLTIQRTQQEDSAVYLCASSEGGETQYFGPGTRLLVL.

This CDR3 reads CAWSVTGGAYEQYF. In DNA, the CDR3 is TGTGCCTGGAGCGTGACAGGGGGGGCCTACGAGCAGTACTTC. J is TRBJ2-7 and V is TRBV30, with 9 positions matching TRBD1. The length of the CDR3 is 14 residues. CDR1 is GTSNPN, CDR2 SVGIG, per germline (reference sequence). The V and J ends lost 3 bases and 2 bases, in that order; junction bases with no gene match: 5.

The rearrangement joins TRBV5-3 to TRBJ1-2, with no clear D. TRBV5-3 has ORF status, its function being uncertain. This CDR3 comprises 15 residues. Trimming left V 2 bases short and J 0 bases short, with 11 bases between. The CDR3 region has the DNA TGTGCCAGAAGCTTACACAGCGCAACTAACTATGGCTACACCTTC. Protein product: CARSLHSATNYGYTF.

As concerns this clone: One end of the junction is discordant with germline, which a read error may explain. The V and J genes are TRBV25-1 and TRBJ2-7, with D possibly being TRBD1 (6 bases). CDR3 size: 17 residues. CDR1 and CDR2 from the germline V gene are MGHDK and SYGVNS. CDR3 loop: CARRADSLIPAVGSWDF. In DNA form, the CDR3 reads TGTGCCAGAAGGGCGGACAGTCTAATTCCGGCCGTGGGAAGTTGGGACTTC.

This chain uses TRBV18 with TRBJ2-5, with 12 bases aligning to TRBD2. Looked up from germline, CDR1 is KGHSH and CDR2 is LQKENI. CDR3 length: 16 residues. Trimming removed 4 bases from V and 5 bases from J; junction bases left unmatched: 8. The CDR3 is CASSRGTSGLRETQYF. The CDR3 bases are TGTGCCAGCTCACGCGGGACTAGCGGGTTACGGGAGACCCAGTACTTC. Full variable domain (missing parts from reference TRBV18 and TRBJ2-5): NAGVMQNPRHLVRRRGQEARLRCSPMKGHSHVYWYRQLPEEGLKFMVYLQKENIIDESGMPKERFSAEFPKEGPSILRIQQVVRGDSAAYFCASSRGTSGLRETQYFGPGTRLLVL.

The chain employs TRBV9 and TRBJ2-1, with D perhaps TRBD2 (6 bases). The CDR3 is made up of 14 amino acids. In germline, CDR1 is SGDLS, CDR2 YYNGEE. Trimming cost V 3 bases and J 4 bases, with 11 bases left between them. The CDR3 coding sequence is TGTGCCAGCAGCGACGGACTACCTTACAATGAGCAGTTCTTC. As protein: CASSDGLPYNEQFF.

This sequence joins TRBV30 and TRBJ1-1; the D is unclear. Looked up from germline, CDR1 is GTSNPN and CDR2 is SVGIG (reference sequence). This CDR3 spans 11 amino acids. Trimming left V 4 bases short and J 3 bases short, with 6 bases between. In DNA, the CDR3 is TGTGCCTGGAAACGATACACTGAAGCTTTCTTT. Translated, it gives CAWKRYTEAFF.

V is TRBV30 and J is TRBJ1-1; D not resolved. The CDR3 loop spans 14 amino acids. V was shortened by 0 bases and J by 7 bases, with 15 bases between the two germline ends. Germline CDR1 GTSNPN, CDR2 SVGIG (reference sequence). CDR3 loop: CAWSVRGTNGEAFF. In DNA, the CDR3 is TGTGCCTGGAGTGTACGGGGAACTAACGGTGAAGCTTTCTTT. Looking up the rest from reference TRBV30 and TRBJ1-1 gives the full variable domain: SQTIHQWPATLVQPVGSPLSLECTVEGTSNPNLYWYRQAAGRGLQLLFYSVGIGQISSEVPQNLSASRPQDRQFILSSKKLLLSDSGFYLCAWSVRGTNGEAFFGQGTRLTVV.

This chain joins TRBV18 and TRBJ1-1; no clear D. V was trimmed by 1 base and J by 1 base, leaving 7 bases between them. The CDR3 is 14 residues long. Germline V lookup: CDR1 KGHSH, CDR2 LQKENI. The CDR3 sequence is CASSPLLRNTEAFF. CDR3 bases: TGTGCCAGCTCACCACTCCTCCGGAACACTGAAGCTTTCTTT.

The rearrangement links TRBV7-2 to TRBJ1-1, with D maybe TRBD1 (5 bases). CDR1 SGHTA and CDR2 FQGNSA come from the germline V gene. CDR3 length: 14 amino acids. V lost 0 bases and J lost 0, with 5 bases in between. This CDR3 is CASSLAGVNTEAFF. The DNA for the CDR3 is TGTGCCAGCAGCTTAGCAGGGGTGAACACTGAAGCTTTCTTT.

The chain couples TRBV27 to TRBJ2-7; 12 bases are shared with TRBD2. The CDR3 totals 17 residues. J gave up 3 bases and V 4 bases, and 10 bases lay outside the gene matches. Germline CDR1 MNHEY, CDR2 SMNVEV (reference sequence). CDR3 coding DNA: TGTGCCAGCAGTTCCCTACTCGGACTAGCGGGACTCTACGAGCAGTACTTC. Its translation: CASSSLLGLAGLYEQYF.

This chain links TRBV5-1 with TRBJ1-2; D gene ambiguous. The V gene lost 0 bases and the J gene lost 3 bases, with 15 bases spanning the gap. The CDR3 is made up of 16 amino acids. Germline V gene data show CDR1 as SGHRS and CDR2 as YFSETQ. The CDR3 region is CASSLGHTREDYGYTF. The CDR3 bases are TGCGCCAGCAGCTTGGGACACACCCGAGAGGACTATGGCTACACCTTC.

This clone has ten or more counts. This chain connects TRBV28 to TRBJ1-2, with a tentative D call TRBD1 (5 bases). V was pared by 6 bases and J by 2 bases, with 13 bases between. This CDR3 is 14 amino acids long. From germline, CDR1 is MDHEN and CDR2 SYDVKM. CDR3 region: CASRGGEGNYGYTF. In DNA, the CDR3 is TGTGCCAGCAGGGGAGGGGAGGGGAACTATGGCTACACCTTC.

This sequence joins TRBV29-1 and TRBJ2-5, with 9 bases matching TRBD1. With 1 base clipped from V and 4 bases from J, the junction kept 10 bases outside the gene matches. Looked up from germline, CDR1 is SQVTM and CDR2 is ANQGSEA. The CDR3 has 16 residues. The CDR3 reads CSVEGGNRGRGETQYF. The CDR3 nucleotides read TGCAGCGTTGAAGGGGGGAACAGGGGGCGCGGAGAGACCCAGTACTTC.

The chain is built from TRBV27 and TRBJ1-2, with D hard to call. Looked up from germline, CDR1 is MNHEY and CDR2 is SMNVEV (reference sequence). The CDR3 runs to 12 residues. V lost 6 bases and J lost 2, with 7 bases in between. DNA for the CDR3: TGTGCCAGCAGAGGAGCGAACTATGGCTACACCTTC. Translating gives CASRGANYGYTF.

The chain is built from TRBV6-1 and TRBJ2-1; maybe TRBD1 (6 bases). CDR3 length: 15 residues. Germline-derived CDR1 and CDR2 are MNHNS and SASEGT. Trimming removed 2 bases from V and 2 bases from J, with 10 bases in between. CDR3 residues: CASSEQGMTYNEQFF. Here the CDR3 DNA reads TGTGCCAGCAGTGAACAGGGGATGACCTACAATGAGCAGTTCTTC.

The rearrangement links TRBV27 to TRBJ2-1; 10 nucleotides line up with TRBD2. CDR1 MNHEY and CDR2 SMNVEV come from the germline V gene (reference sequence). The CDR3 contains 15 residues. The V segment lost 2 bases and the J segment 7 bases; nucleotides outside the gene matches: 5. This chain's CDR3 is CASSLSSGRLNEQFF. CDR3 in DNA: TGTGCCAGCAGTTTAAGTAGCGGGAGGTTAAATGAGCAGTTCTTC.

This sequence joins TRBV28 and TRBJ2-5, with a tentative D call TRBD1 (6 bases). V was pared by 4 bases and J by 5 bases, with 17 bases between. The CDR3 is made up of 15 amino acids. Germline V gene lookup returns CDR1 MDHEN and CDR2 SYDVKM. Here the CDR3 DNA reads TGTGCCAGCAGTTCATCCACTACAGGGTCGGAGACCCAGTACTTC. Its translation is CASSSSTTGSETQYF.

This chain connects TRBV4-1 to TRBJ2-3, with D uncertain. The CDR3 is 15 amino acids. Per the germline V gene, CDR1 is MGHRA and CDR2 is YSYEKL. Trimming removed 0 bases at V and 6 bases at J, with 13 bases between. The CDR3 here is CASSQEQRPDDTQYF. Written as DNA, the CDR3 is TGCGCCAGCAGCCAAGAGCAAAGACCTGACGATACGCAGTATTTT.

The chain couples TRBV7-9 to TRBJ2-5; 11 nucleotides match TRBD1. This CDR3 has 15 amino acids. Germline CDR1 SEHNR, CDR2 FQNEAQ (reference sequence). V was pared by 6 bases and J by 5 bases, with 8 bases of the junction left unmatched. CDR3 protein: CASRRGTGGTETQYF. The CDR3 DNA is TGTGCCAGCAGAAGAGGGACAGGGGGAACGGAGACCCAGTACTTC.

This chain connects TRBV7-3 to TRBJ2-3; 7 bases are a match to TRBD2. CDR1 is SGHTA, CDR2 FQGTGA, per germline. With 4 bases clipped from V and 1 base from J, the junction kept 8 bases outside the gene matches. The CDR3 has 16 residues. DNA for the CDR3: TGTGCCAGCAGCTCCGTGGCGGGAGCGGGCACAGATACGCAGTATTTT. It translates to CASSSVAGAGTDTQYF.

The chain joins TRBV29-1 to TRBJ1-2; D is unclear. This CDR3 has 10 amino acids. Germline CDR1 is SQVTM and CDR2 is ANQGSEA. Between the trimmed V and J ends, which lost 8 bases and 8 bases, there was a span of 12 bases. In nucleotides, the CDR3 is TGCAGCTGGACGGCGGGGGGCTACACCTTC. Amino acids: CSWTAGGYTF.

The chain is built from TRBV12-5 and TRBJ2-7; D gene ambiguous. The V gene's germline CDR1 is LGHNT and CDR2 FRNRAP. The CDR3 covers 12 residues. V lost 0 bases and J 5 bases, leaving 5 bases between the germline ends. The CDR3 reads CASGLVRDEQYF. CDR3 DNA sequence: TGTGCTAGTGGTTTGGTACGGGACGAGCAGTACTTC.

Many counts were recorded for this clone. The chain combines TRBV6-5 with TRBJ2-6; D unresolved. With 7 bases removed from V and 7 bases from J, the gap between germline ends came to 11 bases. Germline V CDR1 and CDR2: MNHEY, SVGAGI. The CDR3 length is 13 residues. The CDR3 protein is CASTDIGANVLTF. DNA for the CDR3: TGTGCCAGCACCGATATCGGTGCCAACGTCCTGACTTTC.

The CDR3 loop is CASSQTMNTEAFF. As DNA, the CDR3 is TGTGCCAGCTCGCAGACAATGAACACTGAAGCTTTCTTT. This sequence joins TRBV18 and TRBJ1-1; D uncertain. This CDR3 region has 13 residues. The germline CDR1 and CDR2 sequences are KGHSH and LQKENI. Trimming left V 6 bases short and J 0 bases short, with 8 bases between.

V and J are TRBV6-5 and TRBJ2-7; possible D gene TRBD2, 6 bases. Germline V gene data show CDR1 as MNHEY and CDR2 as SVGAGI. The CDR3 contains 16 residues. Trimming shortened V by 4 bases and J by 0 bases, and 16 bases separated the two germline ends. CDR3 in DNA: TGTGCCAGCAGTTCAAAACGACGGGGGAGCTCCTACGAGCAGTACTTC. Translated, it gives CASSSKRRGSSYEQYF.